This T cell receptor (beta chain) was retrieved from a study of T cells after yellow fever vaccination (dated by TCRdb to about 2019). The study in broad terms: The SMART-Seq v4 Ultra Low Input RNA kit was used to prepare libraries from fractions with low cell numbers. To track T-cell clones before and after primary and booster YFV17D yellow fever vaccination, bulk TCR alpha and beta repertoires were sequenced longitudinally. The cohort comprised two healthy male donors, one aged 18 to 29 and one aged 30 to 39 years. Blood was drawn at multiple timepoints before and after primary and secondary immunization, with bulk PBMC replicates and cell subsets isolated. Overall results and qualifications from the work: Compared with the primary T-cell response, the secondary T-cell response was weaker but faster, peaking on day 5 rather than day 15. Computational filtering was required because FACS-sorted repertoires could contain abundant contaminating clonotypes from the bulk population. After the booster, most clones that had expanded after primary vaccination were detected again (approximately 96% of CD4 and around nine tenths of CD8), suggesting broad maintenance of memory. The study included only a couple of donors, which limits how far the findings can be generalized. A small fraction of clonotypes appeared in both the CD4 and CD8 compartments, likely as a result of convergent recombination.

Synthesis of TCR cDNA relied on 5'RACE template switching, a step that introduced a universal primer site along with unique molecular identifiers. Priming for cDNA synthesis came from both the TCR alpha and TCR beta constant segments. Libraries were amplified in two PCR steps, with sample barcodes and sequencing adapters added in the second step. Sequencing of libraries was performed on Illumina HiSeq 2500 (2x100 bp) or NovaSeq (2x150 bp). Concerning the study's data processing: MIGEC handled demultiplexing of reads and collapsing into UMI consensus sequences, while MiXCR performed V(D)J alignment. Vaccine-responding clonotypes were identified with edgeR using replicate PBMC samples, with FDR below 0.01 and a log2 fold change above 5 up to day 15 being required. CD4 or CD8 identity was assigned to each bulk clonotype according to whether the clonotype was present at higher abundance in the sequenced CD4 repertoire or the sequenced CD8 repertoire. TCRdb handled the public reads itself, with Q25 trimming in fastp and clone calling in MiXCR, and kept productive beta chains. Records with the same CDR3 protein are collapsed into one entry carrying the most frequent genes and DNA. The V and J calls here are based on TCRdb, not the publication. This sample comprises hundreds of thousands of distinct CDR3 sequences, approximately 13% of them detected only once. The top ten clones comprise about 15% of the sample.

This clonotype has only a few counts. Its target antigen remains unknown. No much larger clone exists at a distance of one base, and base qualities are not known. The label giving this sample's treatment or condition can be read as: live attenuated yellow fever vaccine strain. Two biological replicates of bulk PBMCs were collected at each blood-draw timepoint. A standard Ficoll-Paque protocol was used to isolate PBMCs from peripheral blood. TriZol was used to extract RNA from bulk PBMCs, CD4 and CD8 fractions, and dextramer-positive and dextramer-negative fractions. Taken from the germline V gene (reference sequence), the CDR1 and CDR2 loops are LNHDA and SQIVND. Measured from the cysteine to the phenylalanine, the CDR3 is 13 residues long. Just the 39-base CDR3 DNA is kept, in frame starting at base 1. V trim: 7 bases; J trim: 7 bases; unmatched bases: 8.

The TCR was taken from a young man who received the YFV17D yellow fever vaccine. The sequence links TRBV19 to TRBJ2-7, and TRBD1 matches 9 of the central bases. The sequenced sample was PBMCs, obtained on the day of the yellow fever booster vaccination. CDR3 reads: CASKRTGVEEQYF. The base sequence is TGTGCCAGTAAAAGGACAGGGGTGGAAGAGCAGTACTTC.